This paragraph reports one T cell receptor beta chain. Its antigen is unidentified. Per germline, CDR1 MNHNS and CDR2 SASEGT. The CDR3 length is 13 residues. The V end was cut by 2 bases, the J end by 9 bases, with 11 bases between. TCRdb's table, derived via immunoSEQ multiplex PCR, lists solely in-frame clones and lacks some. The sample includes approximately 100,000 clones, around 87% of them seen just once. The data originate from a study of T cell responses to AZD1222 COVID-19 vaccine. Whole-study results and caveats: CD4 TCRs associated with vaccination spanned spike, dominating at 160-218 and 743-854. Repertoire sampling was restricted to post-peak T cell response timepoints. Just five to seven people given AZD1222 tested seropositive at baseline. The donor cohort was predominantly white British with a female majority, and clonal diversity may have been underestimated.

The clonotype was recovered from an adult who received the AZD1222 COVID-19 vaccine. The sample in question was peripheral blood, obtained 28 days after the second AZD1222 dose. This chain joins TRBV6-1 and TRBJ1-5; D not resolved. CDR3 amino acids: CASSENWMVPQHF. As DNA, the CDR3 is TGTGCCAGCAGTGAAAATTGGATGGTGCCCCAGCATTTT.